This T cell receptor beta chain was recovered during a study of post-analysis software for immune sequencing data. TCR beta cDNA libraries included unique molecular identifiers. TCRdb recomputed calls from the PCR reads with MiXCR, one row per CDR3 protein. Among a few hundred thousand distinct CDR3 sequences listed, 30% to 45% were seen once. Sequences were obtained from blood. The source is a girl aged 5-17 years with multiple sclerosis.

The CDR3 is CASSLRTGVAGSEKLFF. CDR3 DNA: TGTGCCAGCAGCTTAAGGACAGGGGTCGCGGGCAGCGAAAAACTGTTTTTT. V gene TRBV7-2 combines with J gene TRBJ1-4; 9 positions agree with TRBD1. V shed 2 bases and J 8 bases; nucleotides not matched to a gene: 12. The CDR3 is made up of 17 amino acids. Per germline, CDR1 SGHTA and CDR2 FQGNSA.